Listed here is a single T cell receptor beta chain. No antigen is known for it. The germline V gene has CDR1 ENHRY and CDR2 SYGVKD. V was pared by 4 bases and J by 0 bases, with 10 bases between. This CDR3 is 16 amino acids long. The data stem from a study of T cells in Graves' hyperthyroidism and ophthalmopathy. Each diagnosis was grounded in clinical symptoms, serum thyroxine and TRAb, thyroid ultrasound, and orbital computed tomography. Regions amplified from RNA transcripts were the TCR beta CDR3 regions. TCR CDR3 underwent first-round RT-PCR with the HTBI primer set. Using its own MiXCR run on the multiplex PCR reads, TCRdb lists one record per CDR3 protein. The data show more than 500,000 distinct CDR3 sequences, approximately 14% seen once. Whole-study results and caveats: Stable hyperthyroidism was told apart from ophthalmopathy by a model built on 13 V-J features. Researchers found most expanded thyroid clonotypes above 0.001 in blood as well.

The sequence came from a woman in her thirties or forties with Graves' ophthalmopathy. The chain couples TRBV10-3 to TRBJ2-6; D is ambiguous. The specimen was blood. The DNA of the CDR3 is TGTGCCATCAGTGGGTCAGTGAGCTCTGGGGCCAACGTCCTGACTTTC. Amino acids: CAISGSVSSGANVLTF.